Described below is a single TCR beta chain sequence and its context. As yet, its antigen is unknown. This sample stems from a study of cytomegalovirus exposure and HLA in healthy donors. Regarding the study as a whole: Three CMV-associated chains were confirmed in vitro to be specific for CMV antigens. There were 164 TCR beta chains listed as cytomegalovirus-associated.

The germline gives CDR1 SGHDT, CDR2 YYEEEE. J gave up 6 bases and V 6 bases, and 8 bases lay outside the gene matches. The CDR3 is 13 amino acids. Some clones are missing from TCRdb's copy, which holds only in-frame ones; the method was immunoSEQ multiplex PCR. The table lists under 70,000 clones, approximately 90% of them singletons. This receptor was identified in a woman under 30 in good health and CMV-seronegative. The V gene is TRBV5-6, the J gene TRBJ1-1, with TRBD1 matching 7 bases. What was sequenced was PBMCs. This CDR3 reads CASIQGGVSEAFF. In nucleotides, the CDR3 is TGTGCCAGCATTCAGGGGGGTGTGTCTGAAGCTTTCTTT.